Presented here are 17 T cell receptor beta chains from one specimen sequenced in a study of T cell clonality in common variable immunodeficiency. TCRdb's copy holds only in-frame clones and misses some; the assay was immunoSEQ multiplex PCR. The sample presents about 52,000 clones, none singletons. The sequenced sample was peripheral blood mononuclear cells. The receptors shown here come from a person between 18 and 75 years old in good health.

This clone was seen repeatedly, ten times or more. The observed sequence ends 3 residues before the CDR3 terminus, with the missing tail filled in from the germline J gene. J is TRBJ1-4 and V is TRBV6-2 or TRBV6-3, with D perhaps TRBD1 (5 bases). Germline values: CDR1 MNHEY, CDR2 SVGEGT. The CDR3 covers 15 residues. This CDR3 reads CASTVDGSGANVLFF. CDR3 bases read: TGTGCCAGCACCGTAGACGGCTCTGGGGCCAACGTA.

The table lists this clone with many counts. Read coverage stops 3 residues before the CDR3 terminus; the germline J gene supplies the remainder. The chain has TRBV4-1 and TRBJ2-5, with 8 bases aligning to TRBD2. The CDR3 loop spans 15 amino acids. The V and J ends lost 4 bases and 4 bases, in that order; junction bases with no gene match: 8. Looked up from germline, CDR1 is MGHRA and CDR2 is YSYEKL. CDR3 sequence: CASSPLGLASETQYF. The sequenced CDR3 bases are TGCGCCAGCAGCCCCCTCGGACTAGCCTCAGAGACC.

The sample holds many counts of this clone. The read finishes 3 residues shy of the CDR3 end, and the germline J gene is used to complete it. V usage is TRBV7-6 and J usage is TRBJ2-1; 8 positions match TRBD2. CDR1 is SGHVS, CDR2 FNYEAQ, per germline. This CDR3 has 15 residues. V shed 5 bases and J 1 base; nucleotides not matched to a gene: 4. The CDR3 protein is CASSPGGKSYNEQFF. CDR3 DNA (partial): TGTGCCAGCAGCCCGGGGGGGAAGTCCTACAATGAG.

In this sample, this clone turned up many times. The read finishes 3 residues shy of the CDR3 end, and the germline J gene is used to complete it. Different DNA sequences within this sample yield the same CDR3. The chain carries TRBV20-1 and TRBJ2-7; D might be TRBD1 (6 bases). The germline V gene encodes CDR1 DFQATT and CDR2 SNEGSKA (reference sequence). V gave up 6 bases and J gave up 1 base, with 13 bases separating them. The CDR3 runs to 13 residues. CDR3 DNA (partial): TGCAGTGCCTCAACAGGGAGTTCCTACGAG. Its protein is CSASTGSSYE. The CDR3, in full, reads CSASTGSSYEQYF.

About this clone: The read ends 3 residues shy of where the CDR3 ends; the end is completed using the germline J gene. The chain is built from TRBV20-1 and TRBJ2-1, with TRBD1 as a possible D gene (5 bases). In germline, CDR1 is DFQATT, CDR2 SNEGSKA (reference sequence). The CDR3 spans 12 residues. Trimming pared 3 bases from V and 8 bases from J, leaving 11 bases between. The CDR3 reads CSASGRADEQFF. The part of the CDR3 DNA that was read is TGCAGTGCTAGTGGCAGGGCCGATGAG.

Concerning this clone itself: The same CDR3 is also encoded by other DNA sequences in this sample. The sequenced CDR3 bases are TGTGCCAGTAGCCTGAGTCACAGGGCCTCTGGAAACACC. Protein product: CASSLSHRASGNT. The full CDR3 protein reads CASSLSHRASGNTIYF. V and J are TRBV19 and TRBJ1-3; TRBD1 might be the D (6 bases). The CDR3 goes on 3 residues after the read ends, and that part is filled in from the germline J gene. V lost 6 bases to trimming and J lost 0 bases, with 15 bases between them. Germline V gene lookup returns CDR1 LNHDA and CDR2 SQIVND (reference sequence). This CDR3 contains 16 residues.

This clone has a count of ten or more. The read finishes 3 residues shy of the CDR3 end, and the germline J gene is used to complete it. The chain combines TRBV18 with TRBJ2-7; tentatively, D is TRBD2 (6 bases). The CDR3 is made up of 15 amino acids. Germline V gene data show CDR1 as KGHSH and CDR2 as LQKENI. The ends were cut back, 3 bases at V and 2 bases at J, with 14 bases in the middle. CDR3 sequence reads: CASSPTGLLAYEQYF. CDR3 DNA (partial): TGTGCCAGCTCACCTACGGGACTCCTAGCCTACGAG.

In its sample, this clone was seen many times. The CDR3 is cut off 3 residues early in the read; its end comes from the germline J gene. The J gene is TRBJ2-3, the V gene TRBV30; TRBD2 is a possible D gene (6 bases). The CDR3 sequence is 12 residues long. Per the germline V gene, CDR1 is GTSNPN and CDR2 is SVGIG (reference sequence). Between the trimmed V and J ends, which lost 0 bases and 6 bases, there was a span of 7 bases. CDR3 in amino acids: CAWSVRGDTQYF. Incomplete CDR3 DNA: TGTGCCTGGAGTGTTCGGGGGGATACG.

This clone was seen at least ten times. The CDR3 end lies 3 residues beyond the end of the read and is filled in from the germline J gene. The V gene is TRBV20-1, the J gene TRBJ1-5; no clear D gene. In germline, CDR1 is DFQATT, CDR2 SNEGSKA (reference sequence). This CDR3 has 14 residues. The V end lost 0 bases, the J end lost 4 bases, and 10 bases lay between the germline ends. CDR3 sequence: CSARDFTENQPQHF. CDR3 DNA (partial): TGCAGTGCTAGAGATTTTACAGAAAATCAGCCC.

The sample holds many counts of this clone. Sequencing ends 3 residues short of the CDR3 end; the germline J gene provides the rest. This chain links TRBV14 with TRBJ1-1; no firm D call. V shed 8 bases and J shed 0 bases, with 13 bases lying between them. The germline gives CDR1 SGHDN, CDR2 FVKESK. This CDR3 has 14 residues. CDR3 DNA, as far as it was read: TGTGCCAGCGCACCGCGGGGTCTGAACACTGAA. Residues: CASAPRGLNTE. The complete CDR3 reads CASAPRGLNTEAFF.

This clone has a count of ten or more. The CDR3 extends 3 residues past the end of the read, so its final part is completed from the germline J gene. The V call is TRBV9, the J call TRBJ2-7, with TRBD1 matching 8 bases. The germline V gene encodes CDR1 SGDLS and CDR2 YYNGEE. Trimming took 3 bases from V and 0 from J; bases not matched to a gene: 5. CDR3 length: 15 residues. The DNA read from the CDR3 is TGTGCCAGCAGCGGCCAGGGGGCGGGCTCCTACGAG. This sequence encodes CASSGQGAGSYE. The full CDR3 protein reads CASSGQGAGSYEQYF.

In its sample, this clone was seen a few times. The read ends 3 residues shy of where the CDR3 ends; the end is completed using the germline J gene. The rearrangement links TRBV7-2 to TRBJ2-1; D is uncertain. Germline CDR1 and CDR2: SGHTA and FQGNSA. Trimming took 0 bases from V and 0 from J, leaving 9 bases between them. The CDR3 totals 16 residues. Partial CDR3 DNA: TGTGCCAGCAGCTTAGCCCCTACCCACTCCTACAATGAG. It is translated as CASSLAPTHSYNE. The whole CDR3 protein is CASSLAPTHSYNEQFF.

This clone was counted at least ten times. The read stops 3 residues short of the end of the CDR3; the missing end is completed from the germline J gene. The chain joins TRBV20-1 to TRBJ2-1; 11 nucleotides align to TRBD2. The CDR3 contains 15 residues. CDR1 is DFQATT, CDR2 SNEGSKA, per germline (reference sequence). Germline trimming cut 6 bases from V and 4 bases from J; bases unmatched to any gene: 8. The sequenced CDR3 bases are TGCAGTGCCAAACTGGGGACTAGCGGATACAATGAG. Translating it yields CSAKLGTSGYNE. The full-length CDR3 reads as CSAKLGTSGYNEQFF.

This clone was observed many times. The read ends 3 residues before the CDR3 terminus; that terminus is restored from the germline J gene. The chain combines TRBV4-1 with TRBJ1-6; 7 bases are a match to TRBD1. This CDR3 is built from 15 residues. Germline trimming cut 1 base from V and 6 bases from J; bases unmatched to any gene: 3. Per germline, CDR1 MGHRA and CDR2 YSYEKL. CDR3 in amino acids: CASSQVRGTNSPLHF. Incomplete CDR3 DNA: TGCGCCAGCAGCCAAGTCAGGGGGACTAATTCACCC.

The sample holds many counts of this clone. Sequencing ends 3 residues short of the CDR3 end; the germline J gene provides the rest. The chain uses TRBV10-2 and TRBJ2-2; no firm D call. From germline, CDR1 is WSHSY and CDR2 SAAADI. CDR3 length: 16 residues. The germline V and J ends were trimmed by 3 bases and 6 bases, with 17 bases remaining between them. The CDR3 here is CASSDGGPSPAGELFF. The CDR3 bases that were read are TGCGCCAGCAGTGACGGCGGTCCCTCGCCCGCCGGGGAG.

This clone has a count of ten or more. The read ends 3 residues before the CDR3 terminus; that terminus is restored from the germline J gene. The chain joins TRBV5-4 to TRBJ2-7; the D gene is possibly TRBD2 (6 bases). V was trimmed by 3 bases and J by 1 base, leaving 17 bases between them. The germline gives CDR1 SGHNT, CDR2 YYREEE (reference sequence). CDR3 length equals 16 residues. CDR3 DNA, as far as it was read: TGTGCCAGCAGCTATGCGGGGATCCAACCTTCCTACGAG. Translation: CASSYAGIQPSYE. The full CDR3 reads CASSYAGIQPSYEQYF.

There are many counts of this clone. The read terminates 3 residues before the CDR3 end, so the remaining end is supplied by the germline J gene. The chain uses TRBV7-8 and TRBJ2-2, with a tentative D call TRBD1 (6 bases). CDR3 length equals 18 residues. Trimming removed 0 bases at V and 0 bases at J, with 14 bases between. Germline V CDR1 and CDR2: SGHVS, FQNEAQ. Incomplete CDR3 DNA: TGTGCCAGCAGCTTAGCCGACAGGACCTATACGAACACCGGGGAG. It codes for CASSLADRTYTNTGE. In full, the CDR3 is CASSLADRTYTNTGELFF.